Listed here is a single T cell receptor beta chain. What it binds is unknown. Splitting of CD4+ cells produced CD45RA+ naive and CD45RA-negative memory subsets. This entry is derived from a study of shared clonotypes between healthy human individuals. Background on the study: Per-donor plates numbered three CD4 naive, three CD4 memory, two CD8 naive and one CD8 memory.

The authors split each subset's genomic DNA evenly across several immunoSEQ plates. Method: immunoSEQ multiplex PCR; TCRdb's copy keeps in-frame clones and lacks some. Of approximately 2,000,000 clones detected, about 90% appear once; the ten largest clones hold around 0.4%. The CDR3 is made up of 12 amino acids. Per germline, CDR1 SQVTM and CDR2 ANQGSEA. V was pared by 2 bases and J by 8 bases, with 3 bases of the junction left unmatched. Study results and caveats: The naive CD4 repertoires of several donors were compared, and roughly 5.1% of clonotypes were shared.

The V call is TRBV29-1, the J call TRBJ2-7, with 10 positions matching TRBD2. What was sequenced was naive CD4+ T cells from PBMCs. Noted subset: CD45RA+ positively selected. The TCR originated in a man younger than 35 in good health. Some clones in this sample may be carry-over from other donors' samples. DNA of the CDR3: TGCAGCGTTGAACTAGCGGGAGATCAGCAGTACTTC. Translating it yields CSVELAGDQQYF.